The 8 T cell receptor beta chains below were found in one sample sequenced in a study of cytomegalovirus exposure and HLA in healthy donors. The PCR used 60 Vbeta and 13 Jbeta primers. Here immunoSEQ multiplex PCR was the method, and the copy in TCRdb shows in-frame clones only, minus some. The sample yields almost 200,000 clones, roughly 85% seen once. The sequenced sample was PBMCs. The receptors stem from a woman aged 45-59 years in good health and CMV-seronegative.

As DNA, the CDR3 is TGTGCCAGCAGCGACCCGGCGGGACAGGGGGACGAGCAGTACTTC. This translates into CASSDPAGQGDEQYF. The chain is built from TRBV2 and TRBJ2-7; 11 positions match TRBD1. The CDR3 is 15 amino acids. The V and J ends lost 6 bases and 5 bases, in that order; junction bases with no gene match: 9. Germline V gene data show CDR1 as SNHLY and CDR2 as FYNNEI.

The gene calls are TRBV11-3 and TRBJ2-1; TRBD1 aligns across 7 bases. V lost 5 bases to trimming and J lost 2 bases; unmatched junction nucleotides: 3. Germline values: CDR1 SGHNT, CDR2 YENEEA. The CDR3 is 14 residues long. The DNA of the CDR3 is TGTGCCAGCAGCACCGGACAGGCCTACAATGAGCAGTTCTTC. It codes for CASSTGQAYNEQFF.

The J gene is TRBJ2-7, the V gene TRBV10-3, with 8 bases identical to TRBD1. The V and J ends lost 6 bases and 2 bases, in that order; junction bases with no gene match: 9. The CDR3 extends over 15 amino acids. Per the germline V gene, CDR1 is ENHRY and CDR2 is SYGVKD. The CDR3 coding sequence is TGTGCCATCAGGTACAGGGGGGACAGCCCCTACGAGCAGTACTTC. It is translated as CAIRYRGDSPYEQYF.

This chain connects TRBV19 to TRBJ2-7, with TRBD1 as a possible D gene (6 bases). The CDR3 covers 12 residues. Germline-derived CDR1 and CDR2 are LNHDA and SQIVND (reference sequence). Trimming removed 10 bases from V and 5 bases from J, with 15 bases in between. The CDR3 spells CATTAGENEQYF. The CDR3 coding sequence is TGTGCCACTACGGCAGGGGAGAACGAGCAGTACTTC. Variable domain in full (rest from reference TRBV19 and TRBJ2-7): DGGITQSPKYLFRKEGQNVTLSCEQNLNHDAMYWYRQDPGQGLRLIYYSQIVNDFQKGDIAEGYSVSREKKESFPLTVTSAQKNPTAFYLCATTAGENEQYFGPGTRLTVT.

Ten or more counts support this clone. The chain recombines TRBV6-6 with TRBJ2-1; perhaps TRBD2 as D (6 bases). Germline V gene sequence: CDR1 MNHNY, CDR2 SVGAGI (reference sequence). Trimming removed 7 bases from V and 7 bases from J, with 14 bases in between. There are 13 residues in the CDR3. CDR3 bases: TGTGCCAGCATGGCGGACTATATGAATGAGCAGTTCTTC. It specifies CASMADYMNEQFF.

This clone has only a few counts. This chain connects TRBV30 to TRBJ2-4; 7 bases align to TRBD2. The CDR3 contains 15 residues. The V gene's germline CDR1 is GTSNPN and CDR2 SVGIG (reference sequence). The junction had 9 bases not matched to a gene; V was cut back by 4 bases and J by 3 bases. The CDR3 loop reads CAWTRENPFKNIQYF. CDR3 DNA: TGTGCCTGGACGCGGGAGAACCCCTTCAAAAACATTCAGTACTTC. Full variable domain (missing parts from reference TRBV30 and TRBJ2-4): SQTIHQWPATLVQPVGSPLSLECTVEGTSNPNLYWYRQAAGRGLQLLFYSVGIGQISSEVPQNLSASRPQDRQFILSSKKLLLSDSGFYLCAWTRENPFKNIQYFGAGTRLSVL.

The chain links TRBV5-1 to TRBJ2-7; TRBD1 might be the D (6 bases). Trimming cost V 1 base and J 3 bases, with 11 bases left between them. Germline CDR1 and CDR2: SGHRS and YFSETQ. The CDR3 has 14 amino acids. This chain's CDR3 is CASSLLDRRYEQYF. CDR3 nucleotides: TGCGCCAGCAGCTTGCTGGACAGACGCTACGAGCAGTACTTC.

The chain carries TRBV7-9 and TRBJ2-2; 8 bases are shared with TRBD2. After removal of 6 bases from V and 0 bases from J, the junction contained 3 bases not matched to a gene. This CDR3 is built from 15 residues. The V gene's germline CDR1 is SEHNR and CDR2 FQNEAQ (reference sequence). DNA for the CDR3: TGTGCCAGCAGTTATAGCGGGACGAACACCGGGGAGCTGTTTTTT. This translates into CASSYSGTNTGELFF.